The clone carrying this TCR beta chain was detected a few times. Its target is unknown. The V gene's germline CDR1 is DFQATT and CDR2 SNEGSKA (reference sequence). This CDR3 is 12 amino acids long. Libraries for TCR beta were made by quantitative 5'-RACE with molecular barcodes. A single record per CDR3 protein comes from TCRdb applying MiXCR to the 5' RACE reads. The sample has more than 650,000 distinct CDR3 sequences, about 10% seen once. This entry is derived from a study of CD8 T cells in ankylosing spondylitis. Broader study findings: Disease-linked clones reportedly showed significant enrichment in matched ankylosing spondylitis synovial fluid. Some motif variants were previously reported in reactive arthritis synovial fluid and blood. Several highly homologous variants made up a TCR beta motif, and this motif appeared characteristic of ankylosing spondylitis blood.

The V gene is TRBV20-1, the J gene TRBJ2-7; D not resolved. This TCR was recovered from a male donor with ankylosing spondylitis. The sample consisted of blood, either unsorted or a sorted T cell fraction (not recorded which). The CDR3 is CTPGHESYEQYF. Here the CDR3 DNA reads TGCACCCCGGGCCATGAGAGCTACGAGCAGTACTTC.